Below, 8 T cell receptor beta chains from the same sample are listed, as sequenced in a study of blood T cell repertoires in COVID-19. TCRdb's copy holds only in-frame clones and misses some; the assay was immunoSEQ multiplex PCR. The profile shows roughly 100,000 clones, 75% to 85% of them singletons. Sequencing was performed on peripheral blood. The source is a man older than 75 with COVID-19, enrolled during active disease.

The J gene is TRBJ1-2, the V gene TRBV7-9, with 7 bases fitting TRBD1. The CDR3 is 14 residues long. J was trimmed by 5 bases and V by 2 bases; bases with no gene match: 5. Per germline, CDR1 SEHNR and CDR2 FQNEAQ (reference sequence). Written as DNA, the CDR3 is TGTGCCAGCAGCTTAAAGGGGGCGCAGTATGGCTACACCTTC. Its translation is CASSLKGAQYGYTF.

The chain couples TRBV6-1 to TRBJ1-1; 8 bases agree with TRBD1. Trimming removed 4 bases from V and 0 bases from J; junction bases left unmatched: 1. Per germline, CDR1 MNHNS and CDR2 SASEGT. This CDR3 has 14 amino acids. CDR3 coding DNA: TGTGCCAGCAGTGGACAGGGGTTGAACACTGAAGCTTTCTTT. This codes for CASSGQGLNTEAFF.

CDR3 sequence (DNA): TGCGCCAGCAGCTTGGCTCAGGGGGGCTATGGCTACACCTTC. It is translated as CASSLAQGGYGYTF. The chain has TRBV5-1 and TRBJ1-2; 7 bases fit TRBD1. The germline CDR1 and CDR2 sequences are SGHRS and YFSETQ. V lost 0 bases and J lost 4; bases outside the gene matches: 3. The CDR3 spans 14 residues.

This rearrangement joins TRBV6-4 to TRBJ1-3, with D possibly TRBD1 on 6 matching bases. The CDR3 is 15 amino acids. V was pared by 4 bases and J by 0 bases, with 10 bases between. Germline loops: CDR1 MRHNA, CDR2 SNTAGT. The CDR3 loop is CASSASTGSGNTIYF. For the CDR3, the DNA is TGTGCCAGCAGTGCCTCGACAGGCTCTGGAAACACCATATATTTT.

The J gene is TRBJ2-1, the V gene TRBV9; D is perhaps TRBD2 (6 bases). In germline, CDR1 is SGDLS, CDR2 YYNGEE. The CDR3 covers 15 residues. V was pared by 0 bases and J by 5 bases, with 12 bases between. The CDR3: CASSVGQPSDNEQFF. In nucleotides, the CDR3 is TGTGCCAGCAGCGTAGGACAGCCTAGCGACAATGAGCAGTTCTTC. Looking up the rest from reference TRBV9 and TRBJ2-1 gives the full variable domain: DSGVTQTPKHLITATGQRVTLRCSPRSGDLSVYWYQQSLDQGLQFLIQYYNGEERAKGNILERFSAQQFPDLHSELNLSSLELGDSALYFCASSVGQPSDNEQFFGPGTRLTVL.

Relative to its sample, this clone is medium-sized (0.01 to 0.1%). This chain joins TRBV4-3 and TRBJ2-1; 15 positions match TRBD2. Germline CDR1 reads LGHNA; CDR2 reads YSLEER. This CDR3 has 15 residues. J gave up 10 bases and V 1 base, and 2 bases lay outside the gene matches. The CDR3 is CASSQAGTSGREQFF. As DNA, the CDR3 is TGCGCCAGCAGCCAAGCCGGGACTAGCGGGAGGGAGCAGTTCTTC.

The chain employs TRBV6-1 and TRBJ1-2; D gene unclear. The germline V gene encodes CDR1 MNHNS and CDR2 SASEGT. The CDR3 has 13 amino acids. Trimming pared 3 bases from V and 4 bases from J, leaving 9 bases between. The CDR3 DNA follows: TGTGCCAGCAGTGATCGGGGAAGCTATGGCTACACCTTC. It is translated as CASSDRGSYGYTF.

This chain joins TRBV28 and TRBJ1-6; perhaps TRBD1 as D (5 bases). The CDR3 has 14 amino acids. Trimming left V 3 bases short and J 10 bases short, with 13 bases between. Looked up from germline, CDR1 is MDHEN and CDR2 is SYDVKM. This chain's CDR3 is CASSFMQGGSPLHF. The CDR3 region has the DNA TGTGCCAGCAGTTTCATGCAGGGCGGCTCACCCCTCCACTTT.